Below, 10 T cell receptor beta chains from the same sample are listed, as sequenced in a study of T cell responses to AZD1222 COVID-19 vaccine. The data were produced by immunoSEQ multiplex PCR, yet TCRdb's version contains in-frame clones alone and is incomplete. Of 190,000 or so clones listed, approximately 93% are singletons. The sample here was peripheral blood, taken 28 days after the second AZD1222 dose. The receptors here all came from an adult who received the AZD1222 COVID-19 vaccine.

The J gene is TRBJ1-1, the V gene TRBV19; 9 nucleotides line up with TRBD1. After removal of 5 bases from V and 7 bases from J, the junction contained 17 bases not matched to a gene. CDR1 and CDR2 (germline): LNHDA, SQIVND (reference sequence). CDR3 length equals 17 residues. CDR3 nucleotides: TGTGCCAGTAGTTTCATCCCGGGACAGGGTAAGGGAGTTGAAGCTTTCTTT. Encoded protein: CASSFIPGQGKGVEAFF.

This chain links TRBV5-1 with TRBJ2-6; D is ambiguous. V gave up 0 bases and J gave up 0 bases, with 10 bases separating them. CDR3 length: 17 residues. Looked up from germline, CDR1 is SGHRS and CDR2 is YFSETQ. The CDR3 region is CASSLVAASSGANVLTF. CDR3 DNA: TGCGCCAGCAGCTTGGTGGCAGCTTCCTCTGGGGCCAACGTCCTGACTTTC.

The chain couples TRBV7-8 to TRBJ1-5; 11 bases map to TRBD1. V shed 5 bases and J 6 bases; nucleotides not matched to a gene: 6. CDR1 and CDR2 (germline): SGHVS, FQNEAQ. The CDR3 runs 15 residues. The CDR3 reads CASSPGTGGSQPQHF. The CDR3 nucleotides read TGTGCCAGCAGCCCCGGGACAGGGGGGAGTCAGCCCCAGCATTTT.

The V call is TRBV5-1, the J call TRBJ1-2, with D possibly TRBD1 on 5 matching bases. This CDR3 comprises 14 residues. V was shortened by 0 bases and J by 2 bases, with 8 bases between the two germline ends. CDR1 and CDR2 from the germline V gene are SGHRS and YFSETQ. This CDR3 is CASSLEGVNYGYTF. The CDR3 DNA reads as TGCGCCAGCAGCTTGGAAGGGGTGAACTATGGCTACACCTTC. The full variable domain, its missing parts supplied by reference TRBV5-1 and TRBJ1-2, is KAGVTQTPRYLIKTRGQQVTLSCSPISGHRSVSWYQQTPGQGLQFLFEYFSETQRNKGNFPGRFSGRQFSNSRSEMNVSTLELGDSALYLCASSLEGVNYGYTFGSGTRLTVV.

The rearrangement joins TRBV30 to TRBJ2-2; D is uncertain. The CDR3 is 14 residues long. Germline values: CDR1 GTSNPN, CDR2 SVGIG (reference sequence). V lost 0 bases to trimming and J lost 2 bases, with 7 bases between them. CDR3 loop: CAWSVGPNTGELFF. The CDR3 DNA sequence: TGTGCCTGGAGTGTTGGCCCTAACACCGGGGAGCTGTTTTTT.

V and J are TRBV7-7 and TRBJ2-1; 7 bases align to TRBD1. The CDR3 sequence is 15 residues long. Germline loops: CDR1 SSHAT, CDR2 FNYEAQ (reference sequence). With V trimmed by 4 bases and J by 4 bases, 7 bases remained unmatched. The CDR3 sequence: CASSSGPGQYNEQFF. Here the CDR3 DNA reads TGTGCCAGCAGCTCAGGACCGGGACAGTACAATGAGCAGTTCTTC.

This chain connects TRBV6-5 to TRBJ1-5, with a weak D call TRBD1 (6 bases). V lost 0 bases and J 7 bases, leaving 16 bases between the germline ends. Germline loops: CDR1 MNHEY, CDR2 SVGAGI. The CDR3 is made up of 16 amino acids. The CDR3 is CASSYSRGAEGQPQHF. The CDR3 DNA reads as TGTGCCAGCAGTTACTCTCGGGGGGCGGAAGGCCAGCCCCAGCATTTT.

The J gene is TRBJ2-4, the V gene TRBV11-2, with 11 bases aligning to TRBD2. This CDR3 has 14 residues. Germline V lookup: CDR1 SGHAT, CDR2 FQNNGV. Trimming removed 7 bases from V and 8 bases from J; junction bases left unmatched: 7. CDR3 residues: CASTLAGGRYIQYF. The CDR3 DNA is TGTGCCAGCACCCTAGCGGGGGGACGGTACATTCAGTACTTC.

The chain is built from TRBV2 and TRBJ1-4, with D unclear. The CDR3 contains 13 residues. In germline, CDR1 is SNHLY, CDR2 FYNNEI. The V end lost 8 bases, the J end lost 8 bases, and 15 bases lay between the germline ends. The CDR3 sequence is CASGSSVIEKLFF. CDR3 bases: TGTGCCAGCGGATCCTCAGTAATCGAAAAACTGTTTTTT.

The J gene is TRBJ1-4, the V gene TRBV5-1; D is uncertain. This CDR3 is 14 amino acids long. Germline lookup yields CDR1 SGHRS and CDR2 YFSETQ. V was shortened by 3 bases and J by 6 bases, with 12 bases between the two germline ends. In DNA form, the CDR3 reads TGCGCCAGCAGCTCCCGGGAGGGTGATGAAAAACTGTTTTTT. It specifies CASSSREGDEKLFF. Variable domain in full (rest from reference TRBV5-1 and TRBJ1-4): KAGVTQTPRYLIKTRGQQVTLSCSPISGHRSVSWYQQTPGQGLQFLFEYFSETQRNKGNFPGRFSGRQFSNSRSEMNVSTLELGDSALYLCASSSREGDEKLFFGSGTQLSVL.